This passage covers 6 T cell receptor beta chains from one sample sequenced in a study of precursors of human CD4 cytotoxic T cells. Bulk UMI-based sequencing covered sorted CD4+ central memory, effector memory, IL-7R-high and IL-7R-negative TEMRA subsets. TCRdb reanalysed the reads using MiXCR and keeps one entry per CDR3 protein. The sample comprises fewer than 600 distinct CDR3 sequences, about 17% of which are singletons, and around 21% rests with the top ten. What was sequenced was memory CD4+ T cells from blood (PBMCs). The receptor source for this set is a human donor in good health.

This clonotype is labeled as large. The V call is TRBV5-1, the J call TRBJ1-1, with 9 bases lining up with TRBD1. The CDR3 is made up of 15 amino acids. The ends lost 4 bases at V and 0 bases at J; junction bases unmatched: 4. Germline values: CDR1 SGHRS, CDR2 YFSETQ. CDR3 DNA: TGCGCCAGCAGCACCGGGACAGGGCTGAACACTGAAGCTTTCTTT. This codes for CASSTGTGLNTEAFF.

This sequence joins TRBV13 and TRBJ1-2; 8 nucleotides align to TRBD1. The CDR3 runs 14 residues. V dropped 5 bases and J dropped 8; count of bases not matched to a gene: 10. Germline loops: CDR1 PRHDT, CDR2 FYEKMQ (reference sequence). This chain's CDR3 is CASSTSPGGRGYTF. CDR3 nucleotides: TGTGCCAGCAGCACCAGCCCAGGGGGCCGGGGCTACACCTTC.

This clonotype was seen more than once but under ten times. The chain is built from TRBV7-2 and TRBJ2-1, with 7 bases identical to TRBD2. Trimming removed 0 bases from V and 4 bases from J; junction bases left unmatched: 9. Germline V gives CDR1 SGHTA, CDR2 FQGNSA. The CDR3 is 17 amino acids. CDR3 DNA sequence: TGTGCCAGCAGCTTAGCGCCTGGACTAGGCTTTTACAATGAGCAGTTCTTC. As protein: CASSLAPGLGFYNEQFF. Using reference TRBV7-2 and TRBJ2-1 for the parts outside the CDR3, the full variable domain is GAGVSQSPSNKVTEKGKDVELRCDPISGHTALYWYRQSLGQGLEFLIYFQGNSAPDKSGLPSDRFSAERTGGSVSTLTIQRTQQEDSAVYLCASSLAPGLGFYNEQFFGPGTRLTVL.

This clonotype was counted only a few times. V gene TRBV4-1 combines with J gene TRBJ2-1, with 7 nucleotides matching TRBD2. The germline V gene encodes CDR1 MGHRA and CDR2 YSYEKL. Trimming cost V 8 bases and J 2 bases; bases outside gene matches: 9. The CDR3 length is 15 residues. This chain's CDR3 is CASGSGGGTYNEQFF. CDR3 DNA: TGCGCCAGCGGCTCCGGCGGGGGAACCTACAATGAGCAGTTCTTC.

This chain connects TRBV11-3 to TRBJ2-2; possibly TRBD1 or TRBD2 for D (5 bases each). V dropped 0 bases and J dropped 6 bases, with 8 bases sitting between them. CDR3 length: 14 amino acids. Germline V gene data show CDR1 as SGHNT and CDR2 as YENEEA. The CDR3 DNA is TGTGCCAGCAGCTTAGAACGGGGCGCCGGGGAGCTGTTTTTT. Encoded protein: CASSLERGAGELFF.

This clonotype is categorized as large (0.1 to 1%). The CDR3 region is CASSLGTSGPYEQYF. As DNA, the CDR3 is TGTGCCAGCAGTTTAGGGACTAGCGGCCCCTACGAGCAGTACTTC. The chain employs TRBV28 and TRBJ2-7; 11 bases fit TRBD2. CDR3 length: 15 amino acids. CDR1 MDHEN and CDR2 SYDVKM come from the germline V gene. V was clipped by 2 bases and J by 2 bases; unmatched bases: 2.